One sample yielded the 21 T cell receptor beta chains listed below, sequenced in a study of T cells in Graves' hyperthyroidism and ophthalmopathy. Amplification of TCR beta CDR3 regions was performed using RNA transcripts as template. Researchers ran a first-round RT-PCR on the TCR CDR3 using the HTBI primer set. TCRdb reprocessed the multiplex PCR reads with MiXCR, giving one entry per CDR3 protein. The table includes 300,000 to 450,000 distinct CDR3 sequences, approximately 15% detected once. The sequenced sample was blood. These receptor sequences come from a woman aged 25 to 45 with Graves' ophthalmopathy.

This clonotype has ten or more counts. This chain joins TRBV5-8 and TRBJ1-1; 7 bases line up with TRBD1. Trimming removed 4 bases from V and 6 bases from J; junction bases left unmatched: 15. Germline-derived CDR1 and CDR2 are SGHTS and YDEGEE. The CDR3 is 16 residues long. CDR3 residues: CASSPVGDRLGPEAFF. CDR3 sequence (DNA): TGTGCCAGCAGCCCTGTGGGGGACAGACTGGGTCCTGAAGCTTTCTTT.

This clonotype was seen many times. This rearrangement joins TRBV7-3 to TRBJ2-1, with 9 bases fitting TRBD2. From germline, CDR1 is SGHTA and CDR2 FQGTGA. Losses at the gene ends were 5 bases for V and 7 bases for J; bases not matched to a gene: 15. The CDR3 length is 17 residues. The CDR3 loop reads CASSRVAGGAFGNEQFF. The CDR3 bases are TGTGCCAGCAGCAGAGTTGCGGGGGGGGCCTTTGGGAATGAGCAGTTCTTC.

On this clonotype: Its ends do not fully match the called genes, so a read error is possible. The chain employs TRBV7-9 and TRBJ2-7; either TRBD1 or TRBD2 may supply D (6 bases each). Germline values: CDR1 SEHNR, CDR2 FQNEAQ (reference sequence). The CDR3 length is 12 residues. The CDR3 here is CASRGGSYEQHF. The CDR3 DNA follows: TGTGCCAGCAGAGGGGGGTCCTACGAGCAGCACTTC.

Turning to this clonotype: This may come from a read error, since a much larger clone is one base off. The rearrangement links TRBV5-1 to TRBJ1-1; D is uncertain. Germline V CDR1 and CDR2: SGHRS, YFSETQ. The length of the CDR3 is 12 residues. CDR3 in amino acids: CSSSSSVGEAFF. In DNA form, the CDR3 reads TGCTCCAGCAGCTCCAGTGTCGGTGAAGCTTTCTTT. The whole variable domain, filled in from reference TRBV5-1 and TRBJ1-1, reads KAGVTQTPRYLIKTRGQQVTLSCSPISGHRSVSWYQQTPGQGLQFLFEYFSETQRNKGNFPGRFSGRQFSNSRSEMNVSTLELGDSALYLCSSSSSVGEAFFGQGTRLTVV.

In this sample, this clonotype turned up many times. The chain employs TRBV11-2 and TRBJ2-3; 10 bases align to TRBD2. The germline gives CDR1 SGHAT, CDR2 FQNNGV. The V gene end was trimmed by 2 bases and the J gene end by 6 bases; junction bases not matched to a gene: 5. The CDR3 length is 15 residues. Here the CDR3 DNA reads TGTGCCAGCAGCTTAAGCGGGGGGGTAGGGGATACGCAGTATTTT. Amino acids: CASSLSGGVGDTQYF.

This clonotype was picked up many times. The gene calls are TRBV2 and TRBJ2-3; D is unresolved. Germline V lookup: CDR1 SNHLY, CDR2 FYNNEI. The CDR3 runs 14 residues. Trimming stripped 7 bases from V and 4 bases from J, with 15 bases between. CDR3 sequence reads: CASIGRSVPDTQYF. CDR3 nucleotide sequence: TGTGCCAGCATAGGTAGAAGCGTGCCAGATACGCAGTATTTT.

This clonotype occurred many times. The chain recombines TRBV7-9 with TRBJ2-5; TRBD1 is a possible D gene (5 bases). V was shortened by 4 bases and J by 2 bases, with 17 bases between the two germline ends. Germline assignment: CDR1 SEHNR and CDR2 FQNEAQ (reference sequence). This CDR3 contains 16 residues. In DNA, the CDR3 is TGTGCCAGCAGCTCCCGACAGACAGACCCACAAGAGACCCAGTACTTC. This gives the protein CASSSRQTDPQETQYF.

The rearrangement uses TRBV5-6 and TRBJ1-1; weak D call: TRBD1 (6 bases). Germline-derived CDR1 and CDR2 are SGHDT and YYEEEE. The CDR3 runs 14 residues. V was trimmed by 0 bases and J by 3 bases, leaving 9 bases between them. The CDR3 region is CASSLVRTDTEAFF. Written as DNA, the CDR3 is TGTGCCAGCAGCTTGGTGCGGACAGACACTGAAGCTTTCTTT.

With respect to this clonotype: An end of the junction differs from the germline gene, which may be a read error. This chain joins TRBV27 and TRBJ1-4; 9 positions agree with TRBD1. CDR3 length: 16 amino acids. Germline CDR1 is MNHEY and CDR2 is SMNVEV (reference sequence). CDR3 coding DNA: TGTGCCAGCAGCCCGGGACAGGGATTAACTAATAAAAAACTGTTTTTT. It translates to CASSPGQGLTNKKLFF.

This clonotype appeared many times. The chain links TRBV12-3 or TRBV12-4 to TRBJ2-1, with 8 bases identical to TRBD2. This CDR3 is built from 14 residues. The V gene end was trimmed by 5 bases and the J gene end by 4 bases; junction bases not matched to a gene: 4. CDR3 sequence reads: CASSPGLGYNEQFF. The CDR3 region has the DNA TGTGCCAGCAGTCCGGGACTAGGATACAATGAGCAGTTCTTC.

The gene calls are TRBV24-1 and TRBJ2-2; 7 bases are a match to TRBD1. With V trimmed by 6 bases and J by 3 bases, 9 bases remained unmatched. The CDR3 has 16 amino acids. Germline loops: CDR1 KGHDR, CDR2 SFDVKD. The DNA of the CDR3 is TGTGCCACCAGTTTACCACAGGGGAGAGACACCGGGGAGCTGTTTTTT. Its protein is CATSLPQGRDTGELFF.

This clonotype was recorded at least ten times. V and J are TRBV5-5 and TRBJ2-5; D not resolved. In germline, CDR1 is SGHKS, CDR2 YYEKEE (reference sequence). Deletions cut 5 bases from V and 5 bases from J, with 10 bases between. This CDR3 is built from 12 residues. Written as DNA, the CDR3 is TGTGCCAGCAGTCCTGACGGGGAGACCCAGTACTTC. It specifies CASSPDGETQYF.

In its sample, this clonotype was seen many times. The V gene is TRBV7-2, the J gene TRBJ1-5; 7 bases align to TRBD1. Germline CDR1 reads SGHTA; CDR2 reads FQGNSA. V lost 5 bases and J lost 3; bases outside the gene matches: 7. This CDR3 is built from 15 residues. The CDR3 nucleotides read TGTGCCAGCAGCCCAATGGGACAGTACAATCAGCCCCAGCATTTT. Encoded protein: CASSPMGQYNQPQHF.

This clonotype has a count of ten or more. V is TRBV4-1 and J is TRBJ1-1, with no clear D. V was shortened by 0 bases and J by 0 bases, with 8 bases between the two germline ends. The CDR3 sequence is 15 residues long. Germline V gene sequence: CDR1 MGHRA, CDR2 YSYEKL. The CDR3 DNA reads as TGCGCCAGCAGCCAAGAGGTAGGAATGAACACTGAAGCTTTCTTT. It specifies CASSQEVGMNTEAFF.

J is TRBJ1-4 and V is TRBV5-6; 9 nucleotides match TRBD1. CDR3 size: 16 residues. The junction had 12 bases not matched to a gene; V was cut back by 4 bases and J by 8 bases. Germline assignment: CDR1 SGHDT and CDR2 YYEEEE. CDR3: CASSITGTGSREKLFF. CDR3 coding DNA: TGTGCCAGCAGCATAACCGGGACAGGGAGTAGAGAAAAACTGTTTTTT.

Ten or more counts support this clonotype. V and J are TRBV20-1 and TRBJ1-6, with 7 nucleotides matching TRBD1. The trim removed 2 bases at V and 3 bases at J, leaving 4 bases unmatched. Per germline, CDR1 DFQATT and CDR2 SNEGSKA (reference sequence). CDR3 length: 15 amino acids. CDR3 loop: CSARPGTVYNSPLHF. In nucleotides, the CDR3 is TGCAGTGCTAGACCCGGGACAGTCTATAATTCACCCCTCCACTTT.

Ten or more counts support this clonotype. This chain joins TRBV11-2 and TRBJ1-5; D is unclear. From germline, CDR1 is SGHAT and CDR2 FQNNGV. Deletions cut 1 base from V and 6 bases from J, with 7 bases between. There are 13 residues in the CDR3. The CDR3 DNA reads as TGTGCCAGCAGCTTAGGGGATGGTCAGCCCCAGCATTTT. This encodes CASSLGDGQPQHF.

With regard to this clonotype: A much larger clonotype is one base distant, so this may be a read error. This chain joins TRBV5-1 and TRBJ2-6; D possibly uses TRBD1 or TRBD2 (5 bases each). Looked up from germline, CDR1 is SGHRS and CDR2 is YFSETQ. This CDR3 is built from 16 residues. CDR3 sequence (DNA): TGCGCCAGCAGCTCAGGACTGATCTCTGGGGCCAACGTCCAGACTTTC. This encodes CASSSGLISGANVQTF.

The chain employs TRBV5-1 and TRBJ2-5; perhaps TRBD2 as D (7 bases). Trimming took off 1 base at V and 5 bases at J, with 12 bases between the two ends. Germline CDR1 reads SGHRS; CDR2 reads YFSETQ. The CDR3 has 14 residues. The chain's CDR3 is CASSLSRGGETQYF. The CDR3 DNA sequence: TGCGCCAGCAGCTTGAGCAGGGGAGGGGAGACCCAGTACTTC.

This clonotype was found a few times. V usage is TRBV4-2 and J usage is TRBJ1-1; D is perhaps TRBD1 (5 bases). From germline, CDR1 is LGHNA and CDR2 YNFKEQ. The CDR3 covers 15 residues. Deletions cut 0 bases from V and 2 bases from J, with 10 bases between. CDR3 protein: CASSQEAGPNTEAFF. The CDR3 nucleotides are TGTGCCAGCAGCCAAGAGGCGGGGCCTAACACTGAAGCTTTCTTT.

J is TRBJ2-3 and V is TRBV24-1; a weak D match, TRBD2 (5 bases). V lost 5 bases to trimming and J lost 0 bases, with 8 bases between them. There are 14 residues in the CDR3. The germline CDR1 and CDR2 sequences are KGHDR and SFDVKD. CDR3 sequence (DNA): TGTGCCACCAGTGCCCAGCGGAGCACAGATACGCAGTATTTT. Protein: CATSAQRSTDTQYF.